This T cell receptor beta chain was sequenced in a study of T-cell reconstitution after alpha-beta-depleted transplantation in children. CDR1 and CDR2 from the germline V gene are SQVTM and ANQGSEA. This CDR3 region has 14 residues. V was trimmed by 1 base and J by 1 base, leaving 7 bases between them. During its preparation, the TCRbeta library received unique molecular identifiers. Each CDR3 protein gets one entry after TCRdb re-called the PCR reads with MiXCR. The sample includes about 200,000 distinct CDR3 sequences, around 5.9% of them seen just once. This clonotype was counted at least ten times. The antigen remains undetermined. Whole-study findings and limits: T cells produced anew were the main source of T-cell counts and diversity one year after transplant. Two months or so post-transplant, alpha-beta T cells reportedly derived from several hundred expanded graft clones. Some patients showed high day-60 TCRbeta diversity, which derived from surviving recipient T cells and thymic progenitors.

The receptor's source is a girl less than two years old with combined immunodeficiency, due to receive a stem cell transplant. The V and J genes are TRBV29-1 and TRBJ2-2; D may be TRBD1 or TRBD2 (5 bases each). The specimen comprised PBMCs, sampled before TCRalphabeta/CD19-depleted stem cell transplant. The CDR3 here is CSVEGGENTGELFF. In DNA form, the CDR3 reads TGCAGCGTTGAAGGAGGGGAGAACACCGGGGAGCTGTTTTTT.